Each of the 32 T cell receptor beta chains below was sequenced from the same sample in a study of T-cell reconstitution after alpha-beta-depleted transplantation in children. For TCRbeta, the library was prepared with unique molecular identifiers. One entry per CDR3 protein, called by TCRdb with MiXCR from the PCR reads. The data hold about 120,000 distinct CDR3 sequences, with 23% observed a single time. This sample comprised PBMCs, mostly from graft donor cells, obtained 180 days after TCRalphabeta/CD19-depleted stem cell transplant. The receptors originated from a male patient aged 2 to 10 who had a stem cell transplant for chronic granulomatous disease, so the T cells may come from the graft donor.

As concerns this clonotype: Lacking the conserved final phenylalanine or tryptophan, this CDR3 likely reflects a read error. The CDR3 loop is CASSSWGRRDTDTQYL. In DNA form, the CDR3 reads TGCGCCAGCAGCTCCTGGGGGCGGCGGGACACAGATACGCAGTATTTG. The chain couples TRBV5-1 to TRBJ2-3; D tentatively fits TRBD1 or TRBD2 (6 bases each). Trimming removed 3 bases at V and 2 bases at J, with 16 bases between. This CDR3 is built from 16 residues. Germline lookup yields CDR1 SGHRS and CDR2 YFSETQ.

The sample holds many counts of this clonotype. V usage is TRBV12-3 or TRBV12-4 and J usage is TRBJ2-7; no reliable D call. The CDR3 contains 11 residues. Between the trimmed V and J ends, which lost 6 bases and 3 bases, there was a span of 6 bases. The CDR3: CASSLFYEQYF. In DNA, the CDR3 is TGTGCCAGCAGCCTTTTCTACGAGCAGTACTTC.

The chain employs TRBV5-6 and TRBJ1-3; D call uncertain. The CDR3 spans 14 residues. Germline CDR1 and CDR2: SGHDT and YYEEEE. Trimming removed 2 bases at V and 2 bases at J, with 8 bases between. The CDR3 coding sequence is TGTGCCAGCAGCTTTCCGGGTACTGGAAACACCATATATTTT. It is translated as CASSFPGTGNTIYF.

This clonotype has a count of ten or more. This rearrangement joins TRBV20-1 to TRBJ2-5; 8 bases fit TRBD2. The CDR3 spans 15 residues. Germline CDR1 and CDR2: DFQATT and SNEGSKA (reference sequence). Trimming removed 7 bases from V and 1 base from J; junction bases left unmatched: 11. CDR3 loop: CSVTAPTSAQETQYF. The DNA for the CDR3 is TGCAGTGTTACCGCCCCGACTAGCGCCCAAGAGACCCAGTACTTC.

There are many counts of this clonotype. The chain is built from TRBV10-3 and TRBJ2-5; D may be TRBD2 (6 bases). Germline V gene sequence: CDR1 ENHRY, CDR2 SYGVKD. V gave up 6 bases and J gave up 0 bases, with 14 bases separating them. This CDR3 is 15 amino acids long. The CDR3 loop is CAIRWAAGYQETQYF. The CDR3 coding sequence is TGTGCCATCAGATGGGCGGCGGGGTACCAAGAGACCCAGTACTTC.

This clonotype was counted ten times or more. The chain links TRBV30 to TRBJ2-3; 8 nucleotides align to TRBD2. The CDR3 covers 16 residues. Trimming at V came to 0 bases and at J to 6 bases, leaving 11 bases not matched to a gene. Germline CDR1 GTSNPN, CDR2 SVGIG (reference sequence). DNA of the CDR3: TGTGCCTGGAGTGTACGTCTCGGGAGGGCCTCCGATACGCAGTATTTT. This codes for CAWSVRLGRASDTQYF.

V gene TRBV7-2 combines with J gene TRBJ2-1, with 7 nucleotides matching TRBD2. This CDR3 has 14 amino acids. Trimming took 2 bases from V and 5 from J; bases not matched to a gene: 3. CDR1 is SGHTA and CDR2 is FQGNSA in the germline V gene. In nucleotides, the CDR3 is TGTGCCAGCAGCTTATGGGAGGGGAACAATGAGCAGTTCTTC. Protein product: CASSLWEGNNEQFF.

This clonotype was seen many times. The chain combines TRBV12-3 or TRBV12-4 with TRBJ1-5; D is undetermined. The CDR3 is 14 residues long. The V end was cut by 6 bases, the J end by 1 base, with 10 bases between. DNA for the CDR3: TGTGCCAGCAGCACTAAGTGGAGCAATCAGCCCCAGCATTTT. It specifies CASSTKWSNQPQHF.

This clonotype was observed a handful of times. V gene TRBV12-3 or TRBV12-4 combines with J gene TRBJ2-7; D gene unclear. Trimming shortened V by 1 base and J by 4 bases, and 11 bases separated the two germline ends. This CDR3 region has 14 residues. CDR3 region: CASSLEGFHYEQYF. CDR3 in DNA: TGTGCCAGCAGTTTAGAAGGATTCCATTACGAGCAGTACTTC.

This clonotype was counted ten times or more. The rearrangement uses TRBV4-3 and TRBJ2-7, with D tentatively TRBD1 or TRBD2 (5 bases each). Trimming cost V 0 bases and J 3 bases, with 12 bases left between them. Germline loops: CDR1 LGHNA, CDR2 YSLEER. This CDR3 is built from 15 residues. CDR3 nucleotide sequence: TGCGCCAGCAGCCAAGATATCGGGGCGGTCTACGAGCAGTACTTC. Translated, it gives CASSQDIGAVYEQYF.

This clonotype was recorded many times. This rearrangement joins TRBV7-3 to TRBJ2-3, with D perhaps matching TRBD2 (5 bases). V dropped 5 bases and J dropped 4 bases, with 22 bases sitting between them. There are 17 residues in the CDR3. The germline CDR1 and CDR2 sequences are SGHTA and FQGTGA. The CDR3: CASSLTPGVASADTQYF. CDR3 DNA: TGTGCCAGCAGCCTCACCCCCGGGGTAGCCAGTGCAGATACGCAGTATTTT.

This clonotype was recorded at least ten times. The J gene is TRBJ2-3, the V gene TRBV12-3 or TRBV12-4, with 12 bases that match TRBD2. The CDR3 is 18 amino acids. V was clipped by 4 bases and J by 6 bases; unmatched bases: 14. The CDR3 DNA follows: TGTGCCAGCAGTTCGAACATCGGACTAGCGGGGAGGATGGATACGCAGTATTTT. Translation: CASSSNIGLAGRMDTQYF.

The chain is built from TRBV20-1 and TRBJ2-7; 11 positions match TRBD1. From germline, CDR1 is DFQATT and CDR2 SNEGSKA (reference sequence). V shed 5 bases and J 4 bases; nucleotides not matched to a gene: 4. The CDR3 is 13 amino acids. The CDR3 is CSALGQGAYEQYF. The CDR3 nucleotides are TGCAGTGCTCTCGGACAGGGGGCTTACGAGCAGTACTTC.

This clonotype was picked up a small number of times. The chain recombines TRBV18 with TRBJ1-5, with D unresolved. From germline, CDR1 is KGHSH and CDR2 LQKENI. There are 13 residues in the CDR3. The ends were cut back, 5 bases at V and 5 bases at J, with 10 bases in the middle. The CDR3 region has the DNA TGTGCCAGCTCAAACCGAATAGATCAGCCCCAGCATTTT. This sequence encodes CASSNRIDQPQHF.

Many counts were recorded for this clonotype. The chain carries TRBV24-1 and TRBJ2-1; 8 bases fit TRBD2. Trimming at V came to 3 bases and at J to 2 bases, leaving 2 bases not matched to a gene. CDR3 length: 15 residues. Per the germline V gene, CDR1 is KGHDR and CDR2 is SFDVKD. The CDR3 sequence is CATSDSGSTYNEQFF. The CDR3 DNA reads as TGTGCCACCAGTGATAGCGGGAGCACCTACAATGAGCAGTTCTTC.

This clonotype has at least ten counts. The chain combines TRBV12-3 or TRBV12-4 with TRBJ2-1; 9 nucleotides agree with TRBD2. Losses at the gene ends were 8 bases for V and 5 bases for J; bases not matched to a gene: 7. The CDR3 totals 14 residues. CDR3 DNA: TGTGCCAGCCGAAGGACTAGCGACAACAATGAGCAGTTCTTC. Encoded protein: CASRRTSDNNEQFF.

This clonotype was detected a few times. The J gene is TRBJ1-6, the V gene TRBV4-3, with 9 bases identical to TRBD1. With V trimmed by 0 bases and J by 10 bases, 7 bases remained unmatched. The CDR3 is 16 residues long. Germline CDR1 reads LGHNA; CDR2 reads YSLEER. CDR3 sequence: CASSQDRGTGSSPLHF. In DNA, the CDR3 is TGCGCCAGCAGCCAAGATCGGGGGACAGGGAGCTCACCCCTCCACTTT.

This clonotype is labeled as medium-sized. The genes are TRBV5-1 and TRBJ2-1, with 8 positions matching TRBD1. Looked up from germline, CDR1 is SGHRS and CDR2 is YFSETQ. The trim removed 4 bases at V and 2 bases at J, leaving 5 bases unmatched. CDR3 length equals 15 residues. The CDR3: CASSRGQGTYNEQFF. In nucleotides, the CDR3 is TGCGCCAGCAGCCGCGGACAGGGAACCTACAATGAGCAGTTCTTC.

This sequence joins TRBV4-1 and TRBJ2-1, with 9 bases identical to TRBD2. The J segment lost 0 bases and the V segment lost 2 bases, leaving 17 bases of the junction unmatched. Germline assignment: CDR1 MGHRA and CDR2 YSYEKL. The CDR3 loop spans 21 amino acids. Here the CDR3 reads CASSQKAGLATFLSSYNEQFF. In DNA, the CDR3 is TGCGCCAGCAGCCAAAAAGCGGGACTAGCTACCTTTCTCAGCTCCTACAATGAGCAGTTCTTC.

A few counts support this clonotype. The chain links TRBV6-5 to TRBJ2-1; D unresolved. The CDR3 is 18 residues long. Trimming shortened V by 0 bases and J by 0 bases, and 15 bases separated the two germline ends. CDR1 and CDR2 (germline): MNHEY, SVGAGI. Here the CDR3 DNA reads TGTGCCAGCAGTTACTCATTGCCGTCCTCGAGCTCCTACAATGAGCAGTTCTTC. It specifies CASSYSLPSSSSYNEQFF.

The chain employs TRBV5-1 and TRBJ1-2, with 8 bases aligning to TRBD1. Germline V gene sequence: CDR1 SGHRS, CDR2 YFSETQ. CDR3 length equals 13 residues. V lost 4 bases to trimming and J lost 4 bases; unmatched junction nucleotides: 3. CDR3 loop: CASSQGAGYGYTF. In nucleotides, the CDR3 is TGCGCCAGCAGCCAGGGGGCGGGCTATGGCTACACCTTC.

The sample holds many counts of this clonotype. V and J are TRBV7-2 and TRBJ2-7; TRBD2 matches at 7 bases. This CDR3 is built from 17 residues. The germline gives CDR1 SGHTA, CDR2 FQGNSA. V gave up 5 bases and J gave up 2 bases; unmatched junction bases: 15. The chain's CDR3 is CASSHRLASMSPYEQYF. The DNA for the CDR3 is TGTGCCAGCAGCCATCGACTAGCAAGCATGAGCCCCTACGAGCAGTACTTC.

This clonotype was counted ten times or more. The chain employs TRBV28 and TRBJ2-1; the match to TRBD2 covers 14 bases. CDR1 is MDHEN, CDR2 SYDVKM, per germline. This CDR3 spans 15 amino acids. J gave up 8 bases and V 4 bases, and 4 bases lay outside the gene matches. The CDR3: CASSSGLAGVHEQFF. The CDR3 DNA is TGTGCCAGCAGTTCGGGACTAGCGGGAGTTCATGAGCAGTTCTTC.

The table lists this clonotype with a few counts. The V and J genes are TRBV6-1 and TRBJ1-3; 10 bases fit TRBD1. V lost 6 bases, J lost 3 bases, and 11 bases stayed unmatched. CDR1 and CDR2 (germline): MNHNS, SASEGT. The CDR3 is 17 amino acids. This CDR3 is CASRTTTGGKGGNTIYF. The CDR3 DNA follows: TGTGCCAGCAGAACCACGACAGGGGGCAAAGGTGGAAACACCATATATTTT.

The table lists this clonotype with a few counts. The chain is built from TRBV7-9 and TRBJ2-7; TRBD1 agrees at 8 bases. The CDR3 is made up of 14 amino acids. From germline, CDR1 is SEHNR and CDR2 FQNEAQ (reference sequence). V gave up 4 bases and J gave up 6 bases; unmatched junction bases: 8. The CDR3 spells CASSSTSRGLEQYF. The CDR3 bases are TGTGCCAGCAGCTCAACTTCCAGGGGGCTCGAGCAGTACTTC.

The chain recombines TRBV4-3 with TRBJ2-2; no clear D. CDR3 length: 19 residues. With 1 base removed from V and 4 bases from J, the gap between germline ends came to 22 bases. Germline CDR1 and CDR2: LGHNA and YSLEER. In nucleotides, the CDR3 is TGCGCCAGCAGCCAAGGGAATTTCTTCGGCACCCGCTTCACCGGGGAGCTGTTTTTT. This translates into CASSQGNFFGTRFTGELFF.

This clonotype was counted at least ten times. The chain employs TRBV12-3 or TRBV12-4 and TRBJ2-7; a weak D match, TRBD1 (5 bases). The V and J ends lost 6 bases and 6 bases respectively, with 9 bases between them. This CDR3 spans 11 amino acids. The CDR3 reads CASSQGLEQYF. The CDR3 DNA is TGTGCCAGCAGCCAGGGCCTCGAGCAGTACTTC.

CDR3 sequence reads: CATSRDRTYEQYF. CDR3 DNA sequence: TGTGCCACCAGCAGAGACAGGACCTACGAGCAGTACTTC. The J gene is TRBJ2-7, the V gene TRBV15, with D hard to call. Germline V gives CDR1 LNHNV, CDR2 YYDKDF (reference sequence). V was trimmed by 0 bases and J by 2 bases, leaving 5 bases between them. The CDR3 has 13 amino acids.

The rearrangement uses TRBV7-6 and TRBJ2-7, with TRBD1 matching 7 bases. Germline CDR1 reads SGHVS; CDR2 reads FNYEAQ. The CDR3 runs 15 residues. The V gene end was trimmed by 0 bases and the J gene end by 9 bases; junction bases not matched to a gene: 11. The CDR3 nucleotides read TGTGCCAGCAGCTTAGCCCCGACAGGGATGGAGGCGCAGTACTTC. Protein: CASSLAPTGMEAQYF.

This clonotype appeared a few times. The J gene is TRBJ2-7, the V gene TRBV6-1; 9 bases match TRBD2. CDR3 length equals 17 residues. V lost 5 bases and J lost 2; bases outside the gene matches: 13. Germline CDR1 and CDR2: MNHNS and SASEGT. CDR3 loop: CASSRRTGTSYAYEQYF. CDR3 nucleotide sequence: TGTGCCAGCAGTCGGCGTACCGGGACTAGCTACGCCTACGAGCAGTACTTC.

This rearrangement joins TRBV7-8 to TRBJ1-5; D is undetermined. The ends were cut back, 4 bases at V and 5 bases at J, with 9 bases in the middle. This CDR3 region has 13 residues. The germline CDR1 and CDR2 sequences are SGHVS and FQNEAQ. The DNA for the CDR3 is TGTGCCAGCAGCTCGGCCAGAGATCAGCCCCAGCATTTT. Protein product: CASSSARDQPQHF.

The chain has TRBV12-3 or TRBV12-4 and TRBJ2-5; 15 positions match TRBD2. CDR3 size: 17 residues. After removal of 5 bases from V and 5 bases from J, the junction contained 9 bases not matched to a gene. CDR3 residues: CASSEVGLAGGSETQYF. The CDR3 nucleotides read TGTGCCAGCAGTGAGGTCGGACTAGCGGGAGGGTCTGAGACCCAGTACTTC.